This entry is about one T cell receptor beta chain. The antigen is not known. This sample is drawn from a study of radiation and T cells in renal cell carcinoma. Whole-study findings and limits: No pretreatment tumor biopsies were available for baseline clonotypes.

TCRdb's copy holds only in-frame clones and misses some; the assay was immunoSEQ multiplex PCR. The data contain just under 150,000 clones, 75% to 90% of them seen just once; the ten biggest clones take up about 17%. The time point was: blood 4 weeks post-SBRT, at nephrectomy. Treatment denoted: 15 Gy SBRT to primary tumor, nephrectomy 4 weeks later. Nephrectomy followed 15 Gy stereotactic body radiation by 4 weeks. This renal cell carcinoma was of the clear cell type. Germline values: CDR1 SGHTA, CDR2 FQGTGA. V trimming: 2 bases; J trimming: 1 base; junction bases outside the gene matches: 0. CDR3 length equals 14 residues.

The specimen was blood, collected from a patient whose treatment included radiotherapy and nephrectomy. This chain connects TRBV7-3 to TRBJ2-3; 7 nucleotides line up with TRBD1. The TCR sequence derives from a woman aged 45-65 years with renal cell carcinoma. CDR3 coding DNA: TGTGCCAGCAGCTTAGGACAGGGCACAGATACGCAGTATTTT. It encodes CASSLGQGTDTQYF. The variable domain in full, with the rest retrieved from reference TRBV7-3 and TRBJ2-3, is GAGVSQTPSNKVTEKGKYVELRCDPISGHTALYWYRQSLGQGPEFLIYFQGTGAADDSGLPNDRFFAVRPEGSVSTLKIQRTERGDSAVYLCASSLGQGTDTQYFGPGTRLTVL.